This TCR beta chain was captured in a study of cytomegalovirus exposure and HLA in healthy donors. Turning to the study itself: It was reported in a later analysis that the 100 to 150 validation repertoires used the same platform as the 500 to 700 first-cohort repertoires. Study results and limitations: The tendency of first-cohort TCR clusters to co-occur in the 120 validation repertoires was the finding of a later analysis.

On this clone itself: Antigen specificity is unknown.

Using immunoSEQ multiplex PCR, the repertoire was profiled, and TCRdb retains in-frame clones only, with some absent. The sample has about 56,000 clones, 80% to 90% seen once; the top ten hold roughly 14%. Germline lookup yields CDR1 SGHDN and CDR2 FVKESK. V shed 1 base, J shed 13 bases, and the junction held 10 bases outside the gene matches. CDR3 length: 15 residues. The donors were in the roughly 120-subject validation cohort, distinct from the roughly 700-subject first cohort. The TCR sequence derives from a woman aged 18-29 years in good health and CMV-seronegative. The chain combines TRBV14 with TRBJ2-2, with 9 bases aligning to TRBD2. Material: PBMCs. The DNA for the CDR3 is TGTGCCAGCAGCCAAGGACTAGCGGTCGGTAGTGGGCTGTTTTTT. Translated: CASSQGLAVGSGLFF. Using reference TRBV14 and TRBJ2-2 for the parts outside the CDR3, the full variable domain is EAGVTQFPSHSVIEKGQTVTLRCDPISGHDNLYWYRRVMGKEIKFLLHFVKESKQDESGMPNNRFLAERTGGTYSTLKVQPAELEDSGVYFCASSQGLAVGSGLFFGEGSRLTVL.